The 4 T cell receptor beta chains below were found in one sample sequenced in a study of vaccination and CD4 T cells after COVID-19. MiXCR, applied by TCRdb to the PCR reads, yields one record per CDR3 protein. The sample comprises approximately 21,000 distinct CDR3 sequences, about 50% of which are singletons, and about 0.89% rests with the top ten. Here the sequenced sample was CD4+ T cells from blood, taken before SARS-CoV-2 vaccination. The receptor source for this set is a human donor who had recovered from COVID-19.

DNA of the CDR3: TGTGCCAGCAGTTACTTACGGACAGGGGCCCTAGGCTACACCTTC. Residues: CASSYLRTGALGYTF. The chain uses TRBV6-5 and TRBJ1-2, with 9 bases aligning to TRBD1. The CDR3 length is 15 residues. V shed 1 base, J shed 8 bases, and the junction held 8 bases outside the gene matches. Germline CDR1 is MNHEY and CDR2 is SVGAGI.

The chain uses TRBV18 and TRBJ2-2, with D possibly matching TRBD2 (6 bases). There are 15 residues in the CDR3. Germline CDR1 reads KGHSH; CDR2 reads LQKENI. V was clipped by 1 base and J by 7 bases, with 13 bases between them. Here the CDR3 reads CASSPRLGDFGELFF. As DNA, the CDR3 is TGTGCCAGCTCACCACGATTGGGGGACTTCGGGGAGCTGTTTTTT.

The sample holds a few counts of this clonotype. This chain connects TRBV6-1 to TRBJ2-5; 9 bases fit TRBD1. Trimming cost V 6 bases and J 5 bases; bases outside gene matches: 10. The CDR3 has 15 residues. The germline gives CDR1 MNHNS, CDR2 SASEGT. The chain's CDR3 is CASRETGGRGETQYF. The CDR3 nucleotides read TGTGCCAGCAGGGAAACAGGGGGCCGGGGGGAGACCCAGTACTTC.

The gene calls are TRBV5-1 and TRBJ1-5; the D gene is possibly TRBD1 (5 bases). CDR1 is SGHRS and CDR2 is YFSETQ in the germline V gene. The CDR3 covers 15 residues. Trimming shortened V by 0 bases and J by 3 bases, and 10 bases separated the two germline ends. The CDR3 protein is CASSLGTNSNQPQHF. The CDR3 DNA reads as TGCGCCAGCAGCTTGGGGACAAACTCCAATCAGCCCCAGCATTTT.